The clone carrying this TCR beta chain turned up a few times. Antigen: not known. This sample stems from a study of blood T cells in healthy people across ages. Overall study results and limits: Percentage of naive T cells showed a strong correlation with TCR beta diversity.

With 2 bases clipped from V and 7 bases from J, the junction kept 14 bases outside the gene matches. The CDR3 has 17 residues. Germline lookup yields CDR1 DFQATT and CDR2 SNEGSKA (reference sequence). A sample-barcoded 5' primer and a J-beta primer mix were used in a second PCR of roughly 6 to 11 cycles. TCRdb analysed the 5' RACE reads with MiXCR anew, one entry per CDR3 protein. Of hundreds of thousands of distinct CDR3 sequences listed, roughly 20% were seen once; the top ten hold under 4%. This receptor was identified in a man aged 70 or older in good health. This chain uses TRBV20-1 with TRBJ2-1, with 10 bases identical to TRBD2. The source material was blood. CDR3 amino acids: CSARFQAASGSWNEQFF. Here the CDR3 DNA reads TGCAGTGCTAGATTCCAAGCGGCTAGCGGGAGTTGGAATGAGCAGTTCTTC.